This TCR beta chain was observed in a study of vaccination effects on CD4 cells after COVID-19 (dated by TCRdb to about 2022). Background for the entire study: Post-vaccine samples across the study were collected a median of 72 days after the second dose, with a range of 14 to 241. In both COVID-19 convalescent patients and infection-naive vaccine recipients, the study compared SARS-CoV-2 spike-specific CD4+ TCR repertoires from before mRNA vaccination with those from after it. The full study included 10 to 11 COVID-19 convalescent patients and a few SARS-CoV-2-naive healthy vaccine recipients. In the study, cultures from other donors were sequenced using the Oncomine TCR Beta short-read assay on an Illumina iSeq 100.

This clone has a handful of counts. No cognate antigen has been identified for it. Qualities for individual bases were not recorded, and no much larger clone is one base off. Counted from cysteine to phenylalanine, this CDR3 has 12 amino acids. The read is trimmed to its CDR3 DNA, 36 bases read in frame from base 1. The junction carries 6 bases between V and J, which are trimmed by 5 bases and 4 bases respectively. Library preparation was by the immunoSEQ multiplex PCR assay. DNA from the cultured and isolated CD4+ T cells underwent TCR beta CDR3 sequencing. The paper's data handling went like this. Non-productive TCR sequences were removed and reads were trimmed to the CDR3 region, keeping CDR3s of at least 7 amino acids. Antigen-specific clonotypes were identified using the MANAFEST web app by comparison of expansion in peptide wells against reference cultures. To be called positive, a clone needed expansion at FDR<0.05 compared with the reference and with all other wells, an odds ratio greater than 5, and a frequency greater than 0.1% in two replicate wells. Cross-reactive clonotypes were defined as significantly expanded in SARS-CoV-2 spike wells and in at least one common cold coronavirus spike condition. Levenshtein distance calculated with the stringdist R package was used to assess CDR3 similarity, and unrooted trees were constructed with ape in R 3.6.1. Drawn from immuneACCESS, this table holds only the in-frame rearrangements with V and J called that TCRdb kept. Clones are partly lost; checked studies trace under half to an unresolved V gene and leave the rest unexplained. D and trimming were read from the DNA, whereas the V and J calls and clone size are those reported in that table. This sample has around 69,000 clones in its table, and roughly 81% of those were observed once. The biggest ten clones account for around 1.5% of the sample.

Study-level results and caveats: In healthy vaccine recipients, vaccine-induced clones were almost all SARS-CoV-2 mono-reactive, with only 1 of 255 being cross-reactive with common cold coronaviruses. Only a small number of convalescent patients were included, and no early post-infection timepoints were available, which limited the study. Marked clonal contraction was observed in both infection-induced and vaccine-induced clones at late post-vaccination timepoints, consistent with waning T cell responses.

To identify antigen-specific CD4+ T cell clonotypes by their expansion, the ViraFEST assay first stimulated PBMC with viral peptide pools and then applied TCR sequencing. After about 9 days of culture, CD4+ T cells were isolated with the EasySep CD4+ T cell isolation kit. Two doses of either the BNT162b2 or the mRNA-1273 mRNA SARS-CoV-2 vaccine were administered to participants. Negative nucleocapsid antibody results before and after vaccination confirmed that the healthy vaccine recipients had no prior SARS-CoV-2 infection. Roughly 2 million PBMC per well were cultured in IMDM with roughly 5% human AB serum, 8.5 to 10 IU/ml IL-2 and gentamicin, plus 10 ug/ml peptides. On days 3 and 7, half of the culture medium was replaced with fresh IL-2-containing medium. Unless otherwise noted, each peptide stimulation condition was cultured in triplicate wells. PBMC were separated from whole blood using Ficoll-Paque Plus gradient centrifugation and were then either cryopreserved at -140C or used fresh. The overlapping peptide pools covered the spike proteins of SARS-CoV-2 as well as those of the common cold coronaviruses HCoV-NL63, HCoV-OC43 and HCoV-229E. The QIAamp micro DNA kit was used to extract genomic DNA from the cultured CD4+ T cells.

In this chain, TRBV12-3 or TRBV12-4 is recombined with TRBJ1-5; a confident D gene designation cannot be given. The sequencing used CD4+ T cells from PBMCs cultured with HCoV-229E spike peptides, collected after COVID-19 vaccination. The cell subset or site label, read with the paper, signifies: HCoV-229E spike overlapping peptide pool stimulation. The receptor comes from a human donor who received a COVID-19 vaccine. The CDR3 protein sequence reads: CASSLRNQPQHF. The nucleotide sequence reads TGTGCCAGCAGTCTAAGAAATCAGCCCCAGCATTTT.